Below, 14 T cell receptor beta chains from the same sample are listed, as sequenced in a study of blood T cell repertoires in COVID-19. Some clones are missing from TCRdb's copy, which holds only in-frame ones; the method was immunoSEQ multiplex PCR. The table includes some 100,000 clones, 80% to 90% detected once. The sequencing sample was made of PBMCs or T cells enriched from blood (not recorded which). These receptor sequences come from a woman aged 45 to 65 who had recovered from COVID-19.

CDR3 loop: CAGPTGNFSGNTIYF. The CDR3 DNA reads as TGCGCCGGACCCACAGGGAACTTCTCTGGAAACACCATATATTTT. The chain couples TRBV5-1 to TRBJ1-3; a possible D gene is TRBD1 (6 bases). V was pared by 10 bases and J by 0 bases, with 17 bases between. The germline V gene encodes CDR1 SGHRS and CDR2 YFSETQ. The CDR3 spans 15 residues.

The rearrangement joins TRBV5-4 to TRBJ2-3, with a weak D call TRBD2 (5 bases). The V end was cut by 6 bases, the J end by 0 bases, with 11 bases between. This CDR3 comprises 14 residues. Germline CDR1 and CDR2: SGHNT and YYREEE (reference sequence). The CDR3 here is CASKVDSSTDTQYF. The CDR3 DNA reads as TGTGCCAGCAAAGTGGACTCGAGCACAGATACGCAGTATTTT.

This chain uses TRBV6-1 with TRBJ2-4; TRBD2 is a possible D gene (6 bases). V lost 3 bases, J lost 9 bases, and 12 bases lay in between. Germline CDR1 MNHNS, CDR2 SASEGT. The CDR3 consists of 13 residues. As DNA, the CDR3 is TGTGCCAGCAGTGATGGAGGGGATGGCATTCAGTACTTC. As protein: CASSDGGDGIQYF.

In this sample, this clone turned up once. The same CDR3 arises from other DNA sequences in this sample as well. This sequence joins TRBV30 and TRBJ2-7, with TRBD2 as a possible D gene (5 bases). The CDR3 contains 11 residues. Germline CDR1 reads GTSNPN; CDR2 reads SVGIG (reference sequence). V shed 2 bases and J shed 4 bases, with 6 bases lying between them. The CDR3: CAWSRGYEQYF. The CDR3 region has the DNA TGTGCCTGGAGTCGGGGTTACGAGCAGTACTTC.

This clone came up once. The V call is TRBV6-1, the J call TRBJ1-3; D gene uncertain. V was clipped by 2 bases and J by 0 bases, with 5 bases between them. Germline V lookup: CDR1 MNHNS, CDR2 SASEGT. The CDR3 is 14 amino acids. CDR3 loop: CASSEIFSGNTIYF. The CDR3 region has the DNA TGTGCCAGCAGTGAAATATTCTCTGGAAACACCATATATTTT.

The V gene is TRBV7-8, the J gene TRBJ1-5; possibly TRBD1 for D (5 bases). From germline, CDR1 is SGHVS and CDR2 FQNEAQ. The V gene lost 4 bases and the J gene lost 1 base, with 20 bases spanning the gap. This CDR3 spans 18 amino acids. DNA of the CDR3: TGTGCCAGCAGCTCCGGGGGGGGACCAGCGGGCAGCAATCAGCCCCAGCATTTT. Its protein is CASSSGGGPAGSNQPQHF.

The chain recombines TRBV11-2 with TRBJ2-2; a possible D gene is TRBD1 (5 bases). Germline V CDR1 and CDR2: SGHAT, FQNNGV. With 1 base removed from V and 0 bases from J, the gap between germline ends came to 9 bases. The CDR3 is 16 residues long. CDR3 region: CASSLAGIANTGELFF. Here the CDR3 DNA reads TGTGCCAGCAGCTTAGCAGGGATCGCGAACACCGGGGAGCTGTTTTTT.

This chain connects TRBV30 to TRBJ2-7, with TRBD1 matching over 7 bases. Per the germline V gene, CDR1 is GTSNPN and CDR2 is SVGIG (reference sequence). This CDR3 has 14 amino acids. Trimming removed 0 bases from V and 3 bases from J; junction bases left unmatched: 5. CDR3 loop: CAWSVLTGYYEQYF. The CDR3 DNA sequence: TGTGCCTGGAGTGTACTGACAGGGTACTACGAGCAGTACTTC.

The chain links TRBV12-3 or TRBV12-4 to TRBJ1-1; a possible D gene is TRBD1 (6 bases). The CDR3 contains 13 residues. V lost 6 bases and J lost 4, with 12 bases in between. CDR3 bases: TGTGCCAGCAGACCCACAGGGCCCACTGAAGCTTTCTTT. Translating it yields CASRPTGPTEAFF.

The chain links TRBV3-1 (or the pseudogene TRBV3-2) to TRBJ2-2; 8 bases line up with TRBD1. This CDR3 contains 16 residues. V lost 6 bases, J lost 5 bases, and 11 bases stayed unmatched. Germline CDR1 LGHDT, CDR2 YNNKEL (reference sequence). The CDR3 loop is CASRHNQGARTGELFF. In DNA form, the CDR3 reads TGTGCCAGCAGACACAACCAGGGGGCGCGGACCGGGGAGCTGTTTTTT.

The chain couples TRBV7-5 to TRBJ1-2; TRBD1 is the table's D call, not checked against the DNA. TRBV7-5 is assigned pseudogene status. This CDR3 has 16 amino acids. For the CDR3, the DNA is TGTGCCAGAAGCTTAGGCGGGACAGATCATAACTATGGCTACACCTTC. This gives the protein CARSLGGTDHNYGYTF.

Here the CDR3 DNA reads TGTGCCAGCAGCTTGCCTACAGGTTCCCGCGAAGCTTTCTTT. Encoded protein: CASSLPTGSREAFF. The V and J genes are TRBV5-4 and TRBJ1-1; perhaps TRBD1 as D (5 bases). The CDR3 has 14 residues. V lost 1 base, J lost 8 bases, and 15 bases lay in between. Germline V CDR1 and CDR2: SGHNT, YYREEE (reference sequence).

In this sample, this clone turned up a few times. This chain uses TRBV18 with TRBJ2-3; 7 bases match TRBD2. After removal of 3 bases from V and 2 bases from J, the junction contained 11 bases not matched to a gene. This CDR3 has 17 residues. Germline CDR1 reads KGHSH; CDR2 reads LQKENI. The CDR3 is CASSPVPAGSLTDTQYF. The DNA of the CDR3 is TGTGCCAGCTCACCGGTTCCAGCGGGGAGCCTCACAGATACGCAGTATTTT. The full variable domain, rest sourced from reference TRBV18 and TRBJ2-3, is NAGVMQNPRHLVRRRGQEARLRCSPMKGHSHVYWYRQLPEEGLKFMVYLQKENIIDESGMPKERFSAEFPKEGPSILRIQQVVRGDSAAYFCASSPVPAGSLTDTQYFGPGTRLTVL.

The chain links TRBV5-1 to TRBJ1-1; 8 bases are a match to TRBD1. Trimming at V came to 4 bases and at J to 1 base, leaving 6 bases not matched to a gene. The CDR3 runs 15 residues. Germline loops: CDR1 SGHRS, CDR2 YFSETQ. CDR3 nucleotides: TGCGCCAGCAGCCTGGCAGGGGGCCCGAACACTGAAGCTTTCTTT. Translating it yields CASSLAGGPNTEAFF.